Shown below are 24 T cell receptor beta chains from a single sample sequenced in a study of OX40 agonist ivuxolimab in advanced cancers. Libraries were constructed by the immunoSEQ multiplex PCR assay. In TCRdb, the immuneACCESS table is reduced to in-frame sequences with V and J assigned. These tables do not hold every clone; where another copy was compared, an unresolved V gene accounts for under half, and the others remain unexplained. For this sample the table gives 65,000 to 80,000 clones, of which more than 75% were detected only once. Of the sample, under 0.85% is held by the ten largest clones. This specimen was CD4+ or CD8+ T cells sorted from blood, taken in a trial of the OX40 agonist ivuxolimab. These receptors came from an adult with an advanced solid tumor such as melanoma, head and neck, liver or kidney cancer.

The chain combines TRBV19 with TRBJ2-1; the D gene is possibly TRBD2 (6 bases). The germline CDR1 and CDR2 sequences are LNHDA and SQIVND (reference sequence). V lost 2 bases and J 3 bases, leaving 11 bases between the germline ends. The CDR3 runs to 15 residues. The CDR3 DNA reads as TGTGCCAGTAGTATACCGGGACTTGACTACAATGAGCAGTTCTTC. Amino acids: CASSIPGLDYNEQFF.

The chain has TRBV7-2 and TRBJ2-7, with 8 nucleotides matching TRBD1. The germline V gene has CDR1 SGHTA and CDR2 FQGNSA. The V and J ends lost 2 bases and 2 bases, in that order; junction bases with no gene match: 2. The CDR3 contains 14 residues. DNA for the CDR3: TGTGCCAGCAGCTTAAGGACAGGGACCTACGAGCAGTACTTC. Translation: CASSLRTGTYEQYF.

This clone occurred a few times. The CDR3 here is CASSASGTVNTEAFF. In DNA form, the CDR3 reads TGTGCCAGTTCGGCGTCCGGGACAGTTAACACTGAAGCTTTCTTT. The genes are TRBV18 and TRBJ1-1; 7 positions match TRBD1. This CDR3 has 15 residues. In germline, CDR1 is KGHSH, CDR2 LQKENI. V lost 9 bases to trimming and J lost 2 bases; unmatched junction nucleotides: 12.

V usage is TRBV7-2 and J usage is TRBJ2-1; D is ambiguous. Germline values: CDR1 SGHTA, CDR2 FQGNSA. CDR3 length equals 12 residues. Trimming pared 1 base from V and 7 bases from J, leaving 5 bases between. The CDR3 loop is CASSLVSNEQFF. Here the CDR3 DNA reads TGTGCCAGCAGCTTAGTGTCTAATGAGCAGTTCTTC.

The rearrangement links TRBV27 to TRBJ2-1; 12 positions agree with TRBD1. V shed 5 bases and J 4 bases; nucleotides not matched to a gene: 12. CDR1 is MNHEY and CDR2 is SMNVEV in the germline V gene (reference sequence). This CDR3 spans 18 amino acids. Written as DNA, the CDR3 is TGTGCCAGCAGTATCGGGGACAGGGGGCCCAGCTCGTACAATGAGCAGTTCTTC. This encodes CASSIGDRGPSSYNEQFF.

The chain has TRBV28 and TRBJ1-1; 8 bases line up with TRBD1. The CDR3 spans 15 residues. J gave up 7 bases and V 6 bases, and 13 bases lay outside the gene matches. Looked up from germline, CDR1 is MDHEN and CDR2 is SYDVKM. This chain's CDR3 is CASSPPRTGRGEAFF. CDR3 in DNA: TGTGCCAGCAGCCCCCCCCGGACAGGGCGAGGTGAAGCTTTCTTT.

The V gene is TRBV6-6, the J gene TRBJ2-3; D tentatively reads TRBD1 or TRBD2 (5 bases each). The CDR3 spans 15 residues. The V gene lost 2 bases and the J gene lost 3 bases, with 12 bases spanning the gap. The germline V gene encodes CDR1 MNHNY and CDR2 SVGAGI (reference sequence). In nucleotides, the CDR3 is TGTGCCAGCAGTTACCGGGACCCAGGGACAGATACGCAGTATTTT. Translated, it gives CASSYRDPGTDTQYF.

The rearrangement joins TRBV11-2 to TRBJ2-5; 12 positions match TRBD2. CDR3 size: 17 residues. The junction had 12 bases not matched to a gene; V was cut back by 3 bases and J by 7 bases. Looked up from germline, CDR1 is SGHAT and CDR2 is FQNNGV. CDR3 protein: CASSLDASGGAIGTQYF. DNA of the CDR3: TGTGCCAGCAGCTTGGATGCTAGCGGGGGGGCCATTGGGACCCAGTACTTC. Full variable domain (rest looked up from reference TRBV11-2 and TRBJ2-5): EAGVAQSPRYKIIEKRQSVAFWCNPISGHATLYWYQQILGQGPKLLIQFQNNGVVDDSQLPKDRFSAERLKGVDSTLKIQPAKLEDSAVYLCASSLDASGGAIGTQYFGPGTRLLVL.

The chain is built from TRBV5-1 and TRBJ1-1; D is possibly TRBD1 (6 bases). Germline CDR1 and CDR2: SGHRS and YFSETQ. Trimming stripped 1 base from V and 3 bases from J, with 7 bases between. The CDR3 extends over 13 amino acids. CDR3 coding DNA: TGCGCCAGCAGCTTGTCAGGGGACACTGAAGCTTTCTTT. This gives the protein CASSLSGDTEAFF.

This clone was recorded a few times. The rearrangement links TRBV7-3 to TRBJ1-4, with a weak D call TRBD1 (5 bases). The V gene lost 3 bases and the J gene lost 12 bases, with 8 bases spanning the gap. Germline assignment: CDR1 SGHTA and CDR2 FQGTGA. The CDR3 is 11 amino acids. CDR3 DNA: TGTGCCAGCAGCTTCTGGGGGGAACTGTTTTTT. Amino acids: CASSFWGELFF.

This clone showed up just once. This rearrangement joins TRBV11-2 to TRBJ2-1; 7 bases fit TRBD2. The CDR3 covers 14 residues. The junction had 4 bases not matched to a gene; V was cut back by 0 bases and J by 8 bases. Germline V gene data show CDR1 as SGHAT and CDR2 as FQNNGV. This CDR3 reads CASSLDTSADEQFF. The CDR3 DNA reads TGTGCCAGCAGCTTAGACACTAGCGCCGATGAGCAGTTCTTC.

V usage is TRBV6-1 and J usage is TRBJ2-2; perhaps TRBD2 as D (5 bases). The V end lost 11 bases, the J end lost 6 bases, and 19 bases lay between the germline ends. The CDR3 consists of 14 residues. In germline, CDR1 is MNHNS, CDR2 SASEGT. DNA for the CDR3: TGTGCCGGGATCGACTATCCTGGTGCCGGGGAGCTGTTTTTT. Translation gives CAGIDYPGAGELFF.

CDR3 amino acids: CAWSGPWTGTRGQYF. In DNA, the CDR3 is TGTGCCTGGAGTGGCCCCTGGACAGGGACAAGGGGGCAGTACTTC. V usage is TRBV30 and J usage is TRBJ2-7; 8 positions match TRBD1. Germline CDR1 and CDR2: GTSNPN and SVGIG (reference sequence). The CDR3 is 15 residues long. V shed 1 base and J 9 bases; nucleotides not matched to a gene: 14.

The CDR3 reads CASSRDRPFTGNTIYF. The CDR3 DNA is TGTGCCAGCAGCCGGGACAGGCCTTTTACTGGAAACACCATATATTTT. The V and J genes are TRBV5-4 and TRBJ1-3, with 8 bases aligning to TRBD1. V trimming: 4 bases; J trimming: 2 bases; junction bases outside the gene matches: 8. This CDR3 contains 16 residues. Germline V gene sequence: CDR1 SGHNT, CDR2 YYREEE (reference sequence).

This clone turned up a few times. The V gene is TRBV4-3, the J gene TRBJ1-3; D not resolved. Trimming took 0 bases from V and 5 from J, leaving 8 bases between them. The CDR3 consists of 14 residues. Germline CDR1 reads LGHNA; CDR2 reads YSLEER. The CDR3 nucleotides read TGCGCCAGCAGCCAAGATACTTCGCGAAACACCATATATTTT. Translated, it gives CASSQDTSRNTIYF.

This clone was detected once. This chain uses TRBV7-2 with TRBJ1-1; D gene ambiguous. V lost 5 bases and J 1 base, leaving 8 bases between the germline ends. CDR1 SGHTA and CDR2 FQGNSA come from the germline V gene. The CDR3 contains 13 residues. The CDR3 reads CASSPQENTEAFF. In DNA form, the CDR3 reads TGTGCCAGCAGCCCTCAGGAGAACACTGAAGCTTTCTTT.

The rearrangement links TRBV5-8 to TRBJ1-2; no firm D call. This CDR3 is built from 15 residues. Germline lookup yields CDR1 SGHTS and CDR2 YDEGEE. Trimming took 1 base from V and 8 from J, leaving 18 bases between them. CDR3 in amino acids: CASSLMTGRGEGYTF. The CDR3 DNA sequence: TGTGCCAGCAGCTTGATGACGGGCCGCGGGGAAGGCTACACCTTC.

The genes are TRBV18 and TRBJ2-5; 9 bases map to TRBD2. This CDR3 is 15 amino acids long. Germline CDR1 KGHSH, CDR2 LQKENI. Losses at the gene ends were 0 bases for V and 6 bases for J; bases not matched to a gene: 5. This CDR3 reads CASSPPSGSGKTQYF. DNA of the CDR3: TGTGCCAGCTCACCACCTAGCGGGAGTGGTAAGACCCAGTACTTC. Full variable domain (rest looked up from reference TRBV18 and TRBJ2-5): NAGVMQNPRHLVRRRGQEARLRCSPMKGHSHVYWYRQLPEEGLKFMVYLQKENIIDESGMPKERFSAEFPKEGPSILRIQQVVRGDSAAYFCASSPPSGSGKTQYFGPGTRLLVL.

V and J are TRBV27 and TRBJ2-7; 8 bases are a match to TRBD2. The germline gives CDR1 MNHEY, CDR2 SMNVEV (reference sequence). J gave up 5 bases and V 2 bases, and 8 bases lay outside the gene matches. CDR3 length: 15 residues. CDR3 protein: CASSLGVSGAHEQYF. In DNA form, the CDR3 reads TGTGCCAGCAGTTTAGGGGTTAGCGGGGCCCACGAGCAGTACTTC.

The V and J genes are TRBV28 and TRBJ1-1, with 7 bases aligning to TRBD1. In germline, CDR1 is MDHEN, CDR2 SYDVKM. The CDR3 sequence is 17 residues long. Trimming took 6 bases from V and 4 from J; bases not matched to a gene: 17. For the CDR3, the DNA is TGTGCCAGCAGCAACTATTTTAGACAGGGACTGACCACTGAAGCTTTCTTT. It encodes CASSNYFRQGLTTEAFF.

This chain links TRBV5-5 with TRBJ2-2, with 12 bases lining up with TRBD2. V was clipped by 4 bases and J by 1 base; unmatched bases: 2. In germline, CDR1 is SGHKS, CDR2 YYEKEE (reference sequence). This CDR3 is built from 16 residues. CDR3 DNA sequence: TGTGCCAGCAGCGTGGGACTAGCGGGGAACACCGGGGAGCTGTTTTTT. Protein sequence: CASSVGLAGNTGELFF. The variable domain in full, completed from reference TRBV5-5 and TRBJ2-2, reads DAGVTQSPTHLIKTRGQQVTLRCSPISGHKSVSWYQQVLGQGPQFIFQYYEKEERGRGNFPDRFSARQFPNYSSELNVNALLLGDSALYLCASSVGLAGNTGELFFGEGSRLTVL.

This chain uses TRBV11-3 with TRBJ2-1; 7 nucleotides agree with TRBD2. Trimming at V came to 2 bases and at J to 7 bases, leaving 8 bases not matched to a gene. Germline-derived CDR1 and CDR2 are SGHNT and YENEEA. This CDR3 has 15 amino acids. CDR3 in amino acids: CASSLTSVEGNEQFF. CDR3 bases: TGTGCCAGCAGCTTAACTAGCGTGGAGGGTAATGAGCAGTTCTTC.

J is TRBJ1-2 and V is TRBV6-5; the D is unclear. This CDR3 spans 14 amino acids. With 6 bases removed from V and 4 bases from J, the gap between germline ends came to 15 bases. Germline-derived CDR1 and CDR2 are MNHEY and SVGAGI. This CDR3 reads CASSQNSPTYGYTF. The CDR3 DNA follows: TGTGCCAGCAGCCAGAACTCTCCAACCTATGGCTACACCTTC.

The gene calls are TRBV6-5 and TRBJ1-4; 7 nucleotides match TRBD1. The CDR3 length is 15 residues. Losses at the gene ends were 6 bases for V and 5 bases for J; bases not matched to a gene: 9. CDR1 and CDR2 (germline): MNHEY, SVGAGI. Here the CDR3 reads CASRGETRGNEKLFF. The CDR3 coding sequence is TGTGCCAGCAGGGGGGAGACCAGGGGGAATGAAAAACTGTTTTTT.